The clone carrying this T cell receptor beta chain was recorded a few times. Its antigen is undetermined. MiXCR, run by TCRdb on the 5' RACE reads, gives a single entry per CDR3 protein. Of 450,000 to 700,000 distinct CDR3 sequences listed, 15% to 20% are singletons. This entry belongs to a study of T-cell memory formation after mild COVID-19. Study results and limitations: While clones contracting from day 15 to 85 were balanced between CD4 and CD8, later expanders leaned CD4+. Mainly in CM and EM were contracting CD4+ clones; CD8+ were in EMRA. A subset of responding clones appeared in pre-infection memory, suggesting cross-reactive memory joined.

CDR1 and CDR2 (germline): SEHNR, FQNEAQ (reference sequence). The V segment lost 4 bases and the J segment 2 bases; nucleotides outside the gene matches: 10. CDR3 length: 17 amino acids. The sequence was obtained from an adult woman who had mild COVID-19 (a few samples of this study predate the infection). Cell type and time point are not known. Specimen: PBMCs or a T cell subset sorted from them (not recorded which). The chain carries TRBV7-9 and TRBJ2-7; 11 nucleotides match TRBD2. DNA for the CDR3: TGTGCCAGCAGCTCCGGGACTAGCGGAACGCCTCCCTACGAGCAGTACTTC. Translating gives CASSSGTSGTPPYEQYF.